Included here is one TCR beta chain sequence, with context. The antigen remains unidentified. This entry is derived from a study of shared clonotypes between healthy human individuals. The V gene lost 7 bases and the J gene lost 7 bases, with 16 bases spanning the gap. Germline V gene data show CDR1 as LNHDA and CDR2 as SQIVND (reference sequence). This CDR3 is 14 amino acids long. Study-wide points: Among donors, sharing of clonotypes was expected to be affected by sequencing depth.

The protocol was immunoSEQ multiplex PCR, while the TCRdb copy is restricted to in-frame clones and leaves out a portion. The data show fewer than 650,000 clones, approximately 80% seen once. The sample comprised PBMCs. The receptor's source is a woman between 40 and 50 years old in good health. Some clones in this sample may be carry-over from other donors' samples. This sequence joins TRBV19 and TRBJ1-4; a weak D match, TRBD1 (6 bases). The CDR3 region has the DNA TGTGCCAGTAAACCACAGGGTGGTGCTGAAAAACTGTTTTTT. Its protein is CASKPQGGAEKLFF.